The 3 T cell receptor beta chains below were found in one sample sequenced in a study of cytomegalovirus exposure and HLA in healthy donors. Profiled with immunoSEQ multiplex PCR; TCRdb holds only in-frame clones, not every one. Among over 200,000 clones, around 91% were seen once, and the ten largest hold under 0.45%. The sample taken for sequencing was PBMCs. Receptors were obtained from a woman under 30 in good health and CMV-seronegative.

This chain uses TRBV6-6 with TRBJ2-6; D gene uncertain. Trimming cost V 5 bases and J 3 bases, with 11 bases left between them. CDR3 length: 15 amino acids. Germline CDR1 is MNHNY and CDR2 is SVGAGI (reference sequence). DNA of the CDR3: TGTGCCAGCAGTGGTCACCTAATTGGGGCCAACGTCCTGACTTTC. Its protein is CASSGHLIGANVLTF.

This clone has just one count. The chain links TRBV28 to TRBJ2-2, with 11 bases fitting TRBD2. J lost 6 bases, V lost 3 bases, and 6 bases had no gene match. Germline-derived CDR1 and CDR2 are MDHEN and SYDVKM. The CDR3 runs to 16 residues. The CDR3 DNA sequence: TGTGCCAGCAGTTTTTCGACTAGCGGGGTCGCCGGGGAGCTGTTTTTT. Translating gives CASSFSTSGVAGELFF.

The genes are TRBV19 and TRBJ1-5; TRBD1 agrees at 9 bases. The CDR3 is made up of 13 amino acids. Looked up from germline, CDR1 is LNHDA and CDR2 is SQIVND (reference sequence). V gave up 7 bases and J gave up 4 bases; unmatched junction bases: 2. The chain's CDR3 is CASTGQGNQPQHF. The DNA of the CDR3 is TGTGCCAGTACCGGACAGGGGAATCAGCCCCAGCATTTT. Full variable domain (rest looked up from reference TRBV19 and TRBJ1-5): DGGITQSPKYLFRKEGQNVTLSCEQNLNHDAMYWYRQDPGQGLRLIYYSQIVNDFQKGDIAEGYSVSREKKESFPLTVTSAQKNPTAFYLCASTGQGNQPQHFGDGTRLSIL.